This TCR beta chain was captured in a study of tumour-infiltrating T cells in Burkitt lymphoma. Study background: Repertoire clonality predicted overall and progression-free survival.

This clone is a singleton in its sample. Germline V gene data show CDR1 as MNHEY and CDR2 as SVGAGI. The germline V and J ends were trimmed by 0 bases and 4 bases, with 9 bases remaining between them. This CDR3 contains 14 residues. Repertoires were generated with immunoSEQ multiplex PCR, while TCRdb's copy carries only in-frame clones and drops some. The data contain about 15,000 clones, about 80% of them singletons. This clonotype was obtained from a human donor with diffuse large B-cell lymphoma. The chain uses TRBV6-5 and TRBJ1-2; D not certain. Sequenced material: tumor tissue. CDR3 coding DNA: TGTGCCAGCAGTTACTCAAGACTTCGCTATGGCTACACCTTC. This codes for CASSYSRLRYGYTF.